A single sample is the source of the 14 T cell receptor beta chains below, sequenced in a study of early T cells in non-severe SARS-CoV-2 infection. TCRdb passed the 5' RACE reads through MiXCR, listing each CDR3 protein once. The sample shows around 33,000 distinct CDR3 sequences, more than 6% of them seen only once. Sequences were obtained from whole blood. These receptor sequences come from an adult who was a healthcare worker with PCR-confirmed SARS-CoV-2 infection or an uninfected control (not recorded which).

V gene TRBV27 combines with J gene TRBJ2-5, with 12 bases matching TRBD2. The CDR3 contains 16 residues. The V and J ends lost 4 bases and 4 bases, in that order; junction bases with no gene match: 7. Germline assignment: CDR1 MNHEY and CDR2 SMNVEV (reference sequence). The CDR3 DNA follows: TGTGCCAGCAGTTCCCAGACTAGCGGGAGTTTAGAGACCCAGTACTTC. Encoded protein: CASSSQTSGSLETQYF.

Many counts were recorded for this clonotype. The chain combines TRBV28 with TRBJ2-5; D unresolved. The CDR3 consists of 12 residues. Germline V gene sequence: CDR1 MDHEN, CDR2 SYDVKM. The V end was cut by 7 bases, the J end by 3 bases, with 9 bases between. DNA of the CDR3: TGTGCCAGCACTACGACGGAAGAGACCCAGTACTTC. This translates into CASTTTEETQYF.

This clonotype was found many times. This chain links TRBV6-1 with TRBJ1-5; 9 nucleotides align to TRBD1. With 5 bases clipped from V and 2 bases from J, the junction kept 10 bases outside the gene matches. The CDR3 is made up of 17 amino acids. Germline CDR1 reads MNHNS; CDR2 reads SASEGT. Here the CDR3 reads CASSWGTGLLGNQPQHF. Here the CDR3 DNA reads TGTGCCAGCAGTTGGGGGACAGGGCTATTGGGCAATCAGCCCCAGCATTTT.

This clonotype has a count of ten or more. The chain links TRBV20-1 to TRBJ2-1; 10 positions match TRBD2. Losses at the gene ends were 1 base for V and 6 bases for J; bases not matched to a gene: 3. The CDR3 has 14 amino acids. CDR1 and CDR2 (germline): DFQATT, SNEGSKA (reference sequence). For the CDR3, the DNA is TGCAGTGCTAGAGTTGCTAGCGGGAGCAATGAGCAGTTCTTC. It translates to CSARVASGSNEQFF.

Remarks on this clonotype: A much larger clone differs by one base, so this may be a read error. The CDR3 carries no conserved terminal phenylalanine or tryptophan, so it likely arises from a read error. The chain couples TRBV2 to TRBJ1-1; 7 bases align to TRBD1. V lost 3 bases and J lost 0; bases outside the gene matches: 7. The CDR3 is made up of 16 amino acids. Germline values: CDR1 SNHLY, CDR2 FYNNEI. The CDR3 region has the DNA TGTGCCAGCAGTGACGAACAGGGGCGACTGAACACTGAAGCTTTCCTT. Translating gives CASSDEQGRLNTEAFL.

This clonotype was detected ten times or more. V is TRBV4-1 and J is TRBJ2-7; the match to TRBD1 covers 8 bases. V trimming: 4 bases; J trimming: 1 base; junction bases outside the gene matches: 12. Germline CDR1 is MGHRA and CDR2 is YSYEKL. The CDR3 consists of 17 residues. Here the CDR3 DNA reads TGCGCCAGCAGCCCCGGACCTCGGGACAGGTCGTCCTACGAGCAGTACTTC. Translation gives CASSPGPRDRSSYEQYF.

This clonotype was detected many times. The J gene is TRBJ2-1, the V gene TRBV29-1, with 11 bases identical to TRBD1. The CDR3 runs to 15 residues. V shed 5 bases, J shed 7 bases, and the junction held 10 bases outside the gene matches. Germline V gives CDR1 SQVTM, CDR2 ANQGSEA. CDR3 residues: CSVQLGQGARNEQFF. In nucleotides, the CDR3 is TGCAGCGTTCAATTAGGACAGGGGGCGCGGAATGAGCAGTTCTTC.

This clonotype has a count of ten or more. In nucleotides, the CDR3 is TGTGCCAGCCAACGGACAGGGAAGCCTAACACTGAAGCTTTCTTT. This codes for CASQRTGKPNTEAFF. V usage is TRBV25-1 and J usage is TRBJ1-1; 8 nucleotides line up with TRBD1. The germline V gene encodes CDR1 MGHDK and CDR2 SYGVNS. This CDR3 region has 15 residues. Losses at the gene ends were 8 bases for V and 2 bases for J; bases not matched to a gene: 10.

Many counts were recorded for this clonotype. This chain uses TRBV6-5 with TRBJ1-1; 8 nucleotides agree with TRBD1. V shed 11 bases and J 4 bases; nucleotides not matched to a gene: 18. The germline V gene has CDR1 MNHEY and CDR2 SVGAGI. The CDR3 has 16 amino acids. This chain's CDR3 is CASSARLDRDGTEAFF. The CDR3 coding sequence is TGTGCCTCTTCGGCCCGCTTGGACAGGGATGGCACTGAAGCTTTCTTT.

This clonotype has at least ten counts. The CDR3 DNA is TGTGCCACCTGGGAGGATCGGGGCGACACTGAAGCTTTCTTT. Translated: CATWEDRGDTEAFF. The chain uses TRBV6-2 or TRBV6-3 and TRBJ1-1; a weak D match, TRBD1 (5 bases). Trimming stripped 10 bases from V and 3 bases from J, with 18 bases between. This CDR3 is 14 amino acids long. Germline lookup yields CDR1 MNHEY and CDR2 SVGEGT.

In this sample, this clonotype turned up many times. The genes are TRBV25-1 and TRBJ2-7, with TRBD2 as a possible D gene (6 bases). The germline V gene encodes CDR1 MGHDK and CDR2 SYGVNS. Trimming pared 4 bases from V and 1 base from J, leaving 29 bases between. The CDR3 loop spans 20 amino acids. CDR3 sequence reads: CASSGAGHVEGHLASYEQYF. The CDR3 DNA sequence: TGTGCCAGCAGTGGAGCGGGCCACGTGGAGGGGCATCTCGCGTCCTACGAGCAGTACTTC.

This clonotype was counted ten times or more. V is TRBV9 and J is TRBJ2-5, with D perhaps matching TRBD1 or TRBD2 (6 bases each). The CDR3 spans 15 residues. The germline V and J ends were trimmed by 6 bases and 4 bases, with 19 bases remaining between them. Germline V gene sequence: CDR1 SGDLS, CDR2 YYNGEE. The CDR3 spells CASTYDTGAGETQYF. The CDR3 DNA reads TGTGCCAGCACCTACGACACGGGGGCGGGAGAGACCCAGTACTTC.

This clonotype appeared a few times. This chain links TRBV5-5 with TRBJ2-5, with unresolved D. V gave up 1 base and J gave up 2 bases, with 6 bases separating them. Germline values: CDR1 SGHKS, CDR2 YYEKEE (reference sequence). This CDR3 comprises 13 residues. CDR3 sequence: CASSLTEQETQYF. The CDR3 DNA is TGTGCCAGCAGCTTGACAGAACAAGAGACCCAGTACTTC.

Regarding this clonotype: This clone may be a read error of a much larger clone one base away. V is TRBV28 and J is TRBJ2-1; perhaps TRBD2 as D (5 bases). Germline CDR1 reads MDHEN; CDR2 reads SYDVKM. The CDR3 is 14 residues long. CDR3 amino acids: CVSRERSSYNEQFF. DNA of the CDR3: TGTGTCAGTCGGGAACGCAGCTCCTACAATGAGCAGTTCTTC.